This paragraph reports one TCR beta chain. This specimen comes from a study of blood T cell repertoires in COVID-19. Study overall: The origin of the acute and convalescent COVID-19 samples was the United States, Italy and Spain. The analysed material was cDNA or gDNA that came from T cells, B-cell-depleted T cells, or PBMCs.

Trimming stripped 1 base from V and 6 bases from J, with 13 bases between. In germline, CDR1 is SGHRS, CDR2 YFSETQ. The CDR3 is 14 residues long. Assay used: immunoSEQ multiplex PCR; TCRdb lists only in-frame clones, some missing. The repertoire has around 200,000 clones, approximately 80% of them found once; the top ten carry 8% to 13%. The TCR comes from a woman of 80 years or more with acute or convalescent COVID-19. The V gene is TRBV5-1, the J gene TRBJ2-5; D is perhaps TRBD1 (6 bases). Sample: peripheral blood. CDR3 sequence (DNA): TGCGCCAGCAGCTTGATGGGGGCATTAAAGACCCAGTACTTC. Translated: CASSLMGALKTQYF.